This T cell receptor beta chain came from a study of vaccination and CD4 T cells after COVID-19. Study background: The authors exposed cells to overlapping spike peptides derived from SARS-CoV-2, HCoV-NL63, HCoV-OC43 and HCoV-229E.

With respect to this clonotype: The antigen remains unidentified.

Germline CDR1 reads GTSNPN; CDR2 reads SVGIG (reference sequence). CDR3 size: 15 residues. Trimming took off 0 bases at V and 5 bases at J, with 13 bases between the two ends. Sample treatment: approximately nine-day PBMC culture with coronavirus spike peptide pools or control peptides (ViraFEST assay). First, ViraFEST expanded antigen-specific T cells with peptide pools, and next it sequenced the TCRs. Culture conditions combined around 2 million PBMCs per well with about 9.2 IU/ml IL-2 and around 10 ug/ml peptide pools. The study sequenced cultured CD4+ T cell DNA using the Oncomine TCR Beta short-read assay. TCRdb reanalysed the PCR reads using MiXCR and keeps one entry per CDR3 protein. The table lists 9,000 to 15,000 distinct CDR3 sequences, 58% of them singletons.

The sequenced material came from CD4+ T cells from blood, cultured in vitro. This chain connects TRBV30 to TRBJ2-2, with D perhaps matching TRBD1 (5 bases). This TCR was recovered from a human donor who had recovered from COVID-19. CDR3 residues: CAWSVQEMGTGELFF. DNA for the CDR3: TGTGCCTGGAGTGTACAGGAGATGGGGACCGGGGAGCTGTTTTTT.